This T cell receptor beta chain was identified in a study of T cells after yellow fever vaccination. About the research overall: The fractions with low cell numbers were processed using SMART-Seq v4 Ultra Low Input.

This clonotype was observed at least ten times. Its specificity is unknown. The CDR3 is 18 residues long. Germline-derived CDR1 and CDR2 are SGDLS and YYNGEE. V lost 0 bases, J lost 7 bases, and 13 bases stayed unmatched. It was through 5'RACE template switching that TCR cDNA was made, with a universal primer site and UMIs added. TCRdb re-called the 5' RACE reads with MiXCR, one entry per CDR3 protein. This sample has over 150,000 distinct CDR3 sequences, with around 7.3% found just once. General study results and limits: Weaker, the secondary response had a peak occurring faster, on day 5 versus 15.

J is TRBJ2-1 and V is TRBV9, with TRBD2 matching 10 bases. Sequenced here: CD4+ T cells sorted from PBMCs, sampled 5 to 6 days after the first yellow fever vaccination. The clonotype originates from a young man who received the YFV17D yellow fever vaccine. Written as DNA, the CDR3 is TGTGCCAGCAGCGTAGGTTCTAGCGGGGGCCTCTCCACAAATGAGCAGTTCTTC. Amino acid sequence: CASSVGSSGGLSTNEQFF.